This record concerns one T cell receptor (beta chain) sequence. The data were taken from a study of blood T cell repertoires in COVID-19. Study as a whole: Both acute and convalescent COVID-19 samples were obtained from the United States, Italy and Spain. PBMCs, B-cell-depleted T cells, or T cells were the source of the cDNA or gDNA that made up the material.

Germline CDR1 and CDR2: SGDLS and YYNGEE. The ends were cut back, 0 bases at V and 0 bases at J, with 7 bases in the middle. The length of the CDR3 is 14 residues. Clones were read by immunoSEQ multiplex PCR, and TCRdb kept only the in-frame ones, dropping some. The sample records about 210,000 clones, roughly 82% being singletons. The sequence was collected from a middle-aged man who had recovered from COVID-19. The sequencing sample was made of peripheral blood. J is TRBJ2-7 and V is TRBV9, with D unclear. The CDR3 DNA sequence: TGTGCCAGCAGCGTAGATCCGGTCTCCTACGAGCAGTACTTC. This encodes CASSVDPVSYEQYF.